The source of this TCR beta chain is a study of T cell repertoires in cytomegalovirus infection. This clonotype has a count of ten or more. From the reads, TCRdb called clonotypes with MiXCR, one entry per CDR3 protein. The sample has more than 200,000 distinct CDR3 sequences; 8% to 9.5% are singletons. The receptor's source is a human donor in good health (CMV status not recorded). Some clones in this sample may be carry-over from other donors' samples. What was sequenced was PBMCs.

CDR3 sequence: CASSFRDRANYGYTF. For the CDR3, the DNA is TGTGCCAGCAGCTTCCGGGACCGAGCTAACTATGGCTACACCTTC. The rearrangement links TRBV7-2 to TRBJ1-2; D might be TRBD1 (5 bases). Per germline, CDR1 SGHTA and CDR2 FQGNSA. This CDR3 has 15 residues. Trimming took off 3 bases at V and 0 bases at J, with 11 bases between the two ends.